This record looks at one T cell receptor beta chain sequence and its context. Its antigen is not identified. V dropped 10 bases and J dropped 7 bases, with 19 bases sitting between them. The germline CDR1 and CDR2 sequences are SEHNR and FQNEAQ (reference sequence). The CDR3 length is 14 residues. These data come from a study of a mutant IDH1 vaccine in newly diagnosed glioma. Time point in this sample: week 23, last vaccination. Vaccination used 300 ug of mutant IDH1 20-mer peptide per dose, with topical imiquimod. Produced via immunoSEQ multiplex PCR; TCRdb's table is partial and in-frame only. The sample holds roughly 52,000 clones, 80% seen once.

The sample here was PBMCs, taken from a glioma patient whose treatment included an IDH1 peptide vaccine. The TCR was taken from a middle-aged man with glioma. The rearrangement joins TRBV7-9 to TRBJ2-2; the D gene is possibly TRBD1 (6 bases). This CDR3 is CATRAGDRGGELFF. CDR3 in DNA: TGTGCCACCAGAGCAGGGGACCGGGGCGGGGAGCTGTTTTTT. Looking up the rest from reference TRBV7-9 and TRBJ2-2 gives the full variable domain: DTGVSQNPRHKITKRGQNVTFRCDPISEHNRLYWYRQTLGQGPEFLTYFQNEAQLEKSRLLSDRFSAERPKGSFSTLEIQRTEQGDSAMYLCATRAGDRGGELFFGEGSRLTVL.